This note documents a single T cell receptor beta chain sequence. This sample is drawn from a study of control samples from healthy donors and cancer patients. Sequenced by immunoSEQ multiplex PCR; TCRdb stores in-frame clones only, minus some. The sample holds around 85,000 clones; less than 90% are singletons and the top ten take approximately 7.6%. V was trimmed by 8 bases and J by 6 bases, leaving 7 bases between them. The CDR3 totals 10 residues. Per the germline V gene, CDR1 is MNHNY and CDR2 is SVGAGI (reference sequence). J is TRBJ1-2 and V is TRBV6-6; D not resolved. Sequencing input: blood. The clonotype comes from a woman aged 60-75 years in good health. CDR3 nucleotides: TGTGCCAGCTCAAGAGATGGCTACACCTTC. The encoded protein is CASSRDGYTF.